The clone carrying this TCR beta chain has at least ten counts. Antigen unknown. The data were obtained in a study of CD8 T cells in ankylosing spondylitis. Findings and limits, study-wide: Within ankylosing spondylitis blood, a TCR beta motif made up of seven or eight highly homologous variants appeared to be characteristic. Researchers report that disease-linked clones proved CD8+ and relatively rare in peripheral blood. Matched ankylosing spondylitis synovial fluid reportedly contained a significantly enriched population of disease-linked clones.

Making use of molecular barcodes, quantitative 5'-RACE generated TCR beta libraries. TCRdb itself ran the 5' RACE reads through MiXCR, one entry per CDR3 protein. The sample has 200,000 to 250,000 distinct CDR3 sequences; 10% to 13% are singletons. V was shortened by 4 bases and J by 3 bases, with 10 bases between the two germline ends. Germline V gene data show CDR1 as SGHRS and CDR2 as YFSETQ. This CDR3 has 13 residues. The gene calls are TRBV5-1 and TRBJ1-1; no clear D gene. This receptor was identified in a male donor with ankylosing spondylitis or in good health (not recorded which). Sequences were obtained from blood, either unsorted or a sorted T cell fraction (not recorded which). DNA of the CDR3: TGCGCCAGCAGCCCACAAATGGACACTGAAGCTTTCTTT. Translated: CASSPQMDTEAFF.